A few counts support the clone carrying this T cell receptor beta chain. The source of the sample is a study of CD8 T cells in Susac syndrome. RNA amounts of about 0.45 to 1 ug underwent reverse transcription with random hexamers. TCRdb fed the immunoSEQ multiplex PCR reads into MiXCR, producing one record per CDR3 protein. This sample has some 18,000 distinct CDR3 sequences, with 95% found just once. While CD8+ and CD4+ T cells were isolated negatively, TEMRA cells were enriched by FACS. This TCR derives from a human donor in good health. Source material: CD8+ T cells from PBMCs.

The CDR3 reads CASSRVLAVQETQYF. CDR3 coding DNA: TGTGCCAGCAGTAGGGTACTAGCAGTTCAAGAGACCCAGTACTTC. The chain has TRBV12-3 or TRBV12-4 and TRBJ2-5, with a weak D call TRBD2 (6 bases). The CDR3 loop spans 15 amino acids. The V and J ends lost 5 bases and 2 bases respectively, with 15 bases between them.